This note documents a single T cell receptor beta chain sequence. The data derive from a study of OX40 agonist ivuxolimab in advanced cancers. The data were produced by immunoSEQ multiplex PCR, yet TCRdb's version contains in-frame clones alone and is incomplete. This sample has 68,000 or so clones, with 70% to 85% found just once. The cohort excluded patients with autoimmune disease history or systemic immunosuppression. The germline CDR1 and CDR2 sequences are SGHAT and FQNNGV. The ends were cut back, 3 bases at V and 3 bases at J, with 23 bases in the middle. This CDR3 comprises 18 residues. The clonotype comes from an adult with an advanced solid tumor such as melanoma, head and neck, liver or kidney cancer. Here the sequenced sample was CD4+ or CD8+ T cells sorted from blood, taken in a trial of the OX40 agonist ivuxolimab. The chain is built from TRBV11-2 and TRBJ2-5; D is possibly TRBD1 (6 bases). The CDR3 protein is CASSLLKYTGSAKETQYF. CDR3 coding DNA: TGTGCCAGCAGCTTGTTAAAGTACACAGGGAGTGCTAAAGAGACCCAGTACTTC.